This TCR beta chain was documented in a study of OX40 agonist ivuxolimab in advanced cancers. J lost 1 base, V lost 5 bases, and 5 bases had no gene match. The CDR3 has 16 residues. Per the germline V gene, CDR1 is LNHDA and CDR2 is SQIVND (reference sequence). The protocol was immunoSEQ multiplex PCR, while the TCRdb copy is restricted to in-frame clones and leaves out a portion. This sample yields some 98,000 clones, of which 85% to 95% are seen a single time; around 0.25% belongs to the top ten. This clone showed up just once. Specimen: CD4+ or CD8+ T cells sorted from blood, collected in a trial of the OX40 agonist ivuxolimab. The V and J genes are TRBV19 and TRBJ1-1, with 12 nucleotides matching TRBD1. The clonotype was recovered from an adult with an advanced solid tumor such as melanoma, head and neck, liver or kidney cancer. CDR3 sequence reads: CASSQGTGGWNTEAFF. The CDR3 DNA sequence: TGTGCCAGTAGTCAAGGGACAGGGGGCTGGAACACTGAAGCTTTCTTT.